The clone carrying this T cell receptor (beta chain) has at least ten counts. Its target is unknown. Trimming left V 6 bases short and J 5 bases short, with 4 bases between. The CDR3 is 10 amino acids. Germline V gives CDR1 MDHEN, CDR2 SYDVKM. This sample is part of a study of T cells after yellow fever vaccination. Study findings and constraints: Clonotype sharing between CD4 and CD8 compartments was small.

In TCRdb, the 5' RACE reads were re-called with MiXCR into one record per CDR3 protein. The sample includes 250,000 to 300,000 distinct CDR3 sequences, about 5.2% of them seen just once. Here the sequenced sample was CD4+ T cells sorted from PBMCs, taken on the day of the yellow fever booster vaccination. This TCR was recovered from a man aged 18-30 years who received the YFV17D yellow fever vaccine. This chain joins TRBV28 and TRBJ2-5; D remains ambiguous. The CDR3 loop is CASRGETQYF. The DNA of the CDR3 is TGTGCCAGCAGGGGGGAGACCCAGTACTTC.